The text below deals with one T cell receptor beta chain. The sample is drawn from a study of blood T cell repertoires in COVID-19. Study as a whole: COVID-19 samples, acute and convalescent, were from the United States, Italy and Spain.

Libraries were prepared by immunoSEQ multiplex PCR; TCRdb keeps only in-frame clonotypes and omits some of them. The data hold 250,000 to 300,000 clones, with roughly 90% observed a single time. This CDR3 spans 12 amino acids. Germline V gene sequence: CDR1 GTSNPN, CDR2 SVGIG (reference sequence). V dropped 3 bases and J dropped 2 bases, with 7 bases sitting between them. This receptor was obtained from a woman aged 65 to 85 with COVID-19, enrolled during active disease. Sequences were obtained from peripheral blood. J is TRBJ1-2 and V is TRBV30, with D maybe TRBD1 (6 bases). In DNA form, the CDR3 reads TGTGCCTGGAGGACAGGCAACTATGGCTACACCTTC. Translation gives CAWRTGNYGYTF.